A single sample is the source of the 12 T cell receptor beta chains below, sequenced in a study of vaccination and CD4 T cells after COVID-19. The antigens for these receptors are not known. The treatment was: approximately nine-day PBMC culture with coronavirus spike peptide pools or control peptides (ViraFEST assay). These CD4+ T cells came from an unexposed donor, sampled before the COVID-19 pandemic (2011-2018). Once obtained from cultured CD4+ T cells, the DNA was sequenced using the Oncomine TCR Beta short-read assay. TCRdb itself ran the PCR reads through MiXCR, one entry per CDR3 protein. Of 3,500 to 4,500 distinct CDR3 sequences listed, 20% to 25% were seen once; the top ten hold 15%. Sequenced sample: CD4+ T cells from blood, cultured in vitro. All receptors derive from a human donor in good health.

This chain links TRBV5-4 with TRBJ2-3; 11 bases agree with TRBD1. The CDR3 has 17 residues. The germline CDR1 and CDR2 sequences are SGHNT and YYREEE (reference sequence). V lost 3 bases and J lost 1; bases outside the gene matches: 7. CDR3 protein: CASSSGQGAVGTDTQYF. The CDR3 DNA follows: TGTGCCAGCAGCTCAGGACAGGGGGCGGTTGGCACAGATACGCAGTATTTT.

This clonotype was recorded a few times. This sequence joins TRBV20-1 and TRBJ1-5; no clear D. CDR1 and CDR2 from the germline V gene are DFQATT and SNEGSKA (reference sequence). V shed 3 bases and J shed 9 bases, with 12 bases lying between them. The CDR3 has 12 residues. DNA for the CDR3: TGCAGTGCTAGGCCTTCAGAGGGGCCCCAGCATTTT. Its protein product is CSARPSEGPQHF.

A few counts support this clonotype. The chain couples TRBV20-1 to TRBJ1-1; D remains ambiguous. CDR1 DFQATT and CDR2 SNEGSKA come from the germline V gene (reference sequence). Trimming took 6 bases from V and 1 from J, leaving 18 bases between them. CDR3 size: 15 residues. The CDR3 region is CSAADGTGGNTEAFF. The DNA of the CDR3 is TGCAGTGCGGCAGACGGCACGGGTGGGAACACTGAAGCTTTCTTT.

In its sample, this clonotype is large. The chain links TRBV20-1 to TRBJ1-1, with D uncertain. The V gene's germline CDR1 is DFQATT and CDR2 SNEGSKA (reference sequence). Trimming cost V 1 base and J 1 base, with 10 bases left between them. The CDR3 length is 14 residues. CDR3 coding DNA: TGCAGTGCTAGAGCCACAGCGGGGAACACTGAAGCTTTCTTT. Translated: CSARATAGNTEAFF.

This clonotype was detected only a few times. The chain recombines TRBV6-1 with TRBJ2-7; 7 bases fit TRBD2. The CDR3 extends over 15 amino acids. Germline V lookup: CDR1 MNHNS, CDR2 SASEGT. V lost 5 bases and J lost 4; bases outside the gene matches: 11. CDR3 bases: TGTGCCAGCAGTCTGGGACTACACGGGGGATACGAGCAGTACTTC. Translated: CASSLGLHGGYEQYF.

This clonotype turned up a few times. CDR3: CAIGQGQYSNQPQHF. CDR3 coding DNA: TGTGCCATCGGGCAAGGACAATATAGCAATCAGCCCCAGCATTTT. The chain employs TRBV10-3 and TRBJ1-5; the D gene is possibly TRBD1 (5 bases). V lost 8 bases to trimming and J lost 0 bases, with 14 bases between them. Germline lookup yields CDR1 ENHRY and CDR2 SYGVKD. The CDR3 is made up of 15 amino acids.

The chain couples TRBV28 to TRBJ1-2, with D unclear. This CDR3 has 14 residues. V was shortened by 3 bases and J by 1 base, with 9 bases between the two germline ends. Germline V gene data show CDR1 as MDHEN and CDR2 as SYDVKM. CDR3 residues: CASSFPGSNYGYTF. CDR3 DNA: TGTGCCAGCAGTTTTCCGGGCAGTAACTATGGCTACACCTTC.

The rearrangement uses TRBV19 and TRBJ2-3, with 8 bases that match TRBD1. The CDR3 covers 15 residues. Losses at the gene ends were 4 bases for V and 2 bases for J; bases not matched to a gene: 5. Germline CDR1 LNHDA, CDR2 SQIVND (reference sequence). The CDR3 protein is CASSSGTGYTDTQYF. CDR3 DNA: TGTGCCAGTAGTAGCGGGACAGGCTACACAGATACGCAGTATTTT.

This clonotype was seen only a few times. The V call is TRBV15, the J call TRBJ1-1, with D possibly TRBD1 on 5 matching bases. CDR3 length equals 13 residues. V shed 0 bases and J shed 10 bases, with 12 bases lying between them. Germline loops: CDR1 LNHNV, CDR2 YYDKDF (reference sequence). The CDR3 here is CATSRDQGVGAFF. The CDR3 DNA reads TGTGCCACCAGCAGAGATCAGGGTGTAGGAGCTTTCTTT.

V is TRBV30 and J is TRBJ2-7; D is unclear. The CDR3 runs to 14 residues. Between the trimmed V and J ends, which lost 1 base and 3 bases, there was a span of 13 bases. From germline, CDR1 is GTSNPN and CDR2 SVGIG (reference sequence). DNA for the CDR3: TGTGCCTGGAGTGGGGGTGAGCGACACTACGAGCAGTACTTC. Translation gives CAWSGGERHYEQYF.

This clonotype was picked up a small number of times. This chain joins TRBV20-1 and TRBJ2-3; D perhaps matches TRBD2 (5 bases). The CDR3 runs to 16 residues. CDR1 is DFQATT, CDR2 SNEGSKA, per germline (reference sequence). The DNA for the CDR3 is TGCGGCTCGGAGGTCCCGTCATGGCCCGGCACAGATACGCAGTATTTT. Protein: CGSEVPSWPGTDTQYF.

CDR3 nucleotide sequence: TGTGCCAGTAAAACCGGGACAGGACCCTACGAGCAGTACTTC. It encodes CASKTGTGPYEQYF. The V call is TRBV18, the J call TRBJ2-7; 8 bases are a match to TRBD1. The V gene end was trimmed by 9 bases and the J gene end by 2 bases; junction bases not matched to a gene: 9. CDR1 and CDR2 (germline): KGHSH, LQKENI. This CDR3 has 14 amino acids.